Included here is one T cell receptor (beta chain) sequence, with context. Trimming at V came to 6 bases and at J to 0 bases, leaving 4 bases not matched to a gene. CDR3 length: 14 amino acids. Germline V gene data show CDR1 as SGHDN and CDR2 as FVKESK. Multiplex PCR with BIOMED2 TRB-A/B primer pools amplified TRB rearrangements. TCRdb independently ran MiXCR on the multiplex PCR reads; one entry per CDR3 protein. This sample has 8,000 to 9,500 distinct CDR3 sequences; 25% to 30% occur once, and the top ten carry roughly 27%. Blood genomic DNA input for TRB amplification was 250-500 ng. The source of the sample is a study of T and B cells in COVID-19 patients. Study-level information: The recovered patients had mostly mild to moderate COVID-19 with outpatient management. Critical illness requiring mechanical ventilation or extracorporeal membrane oxygenation affected three fifths of the roughly 20 active-infection patients.

The rearrangement uses TRBV14 and TRBJ2-5; 7 bases are a match to TRBD1. The source of this sequence is a human donor who had recovered from COVID-19. The sample comprised blood. The CDR3 sequence is CASSSDRNQETQYF. The CDR3 nucleotides read TGTGCCAGCAGTTCGGACAGGAACCAAGAGACCCAGTACTTC. The whole variable domain, filled in from reference TRBV14 and TRBJ2-5, reads EAGVTQFPSHSVIEKGQTVTLRCDPISGHDNLYWYRRVMGKEIKFLLHFVKESKQDESGMPNNRFLAERTGGTYSTLKVQPAELEDSGVYFCASSSDRNQETQYFGPGTRLLVL.